This TCR beta chain was found in a study of CD8 T cells in Susac syndrome. The ends lost 0 bases at V and 5 bases at J; junction bases unmatched: 9. This CDR3 is 16 amino acids long. CDR1 MNHEY and CDR2 SMNVEV come from the germline V gene (reference sequence). After extraction with the RNeasy kit, 0.5 to 1 ug of the RNA was reverse transcribed using random hexamers. Amplification of TCR beta CDR3 by immunoSEQ multiplex PCR spanned 54 Vbeta and 13 Jbeta. TCRdb recomputed calls from the immunoSEQ multiplex PCR reads with MiXCR, one row per CDR3 protein. Seen here are over 150,000 distinct CDR3 sequences, 85% to 95% observed once, and the top ten hold around 0.097%.

The TCR originated in a human donor with multiple sclerosis. The V call is TRBV27, the J call TRBJ2-5; 7 nucleotides line up with TRBD2. Source material: CD4+ T cells from PBMCs. The DNA for the CDR3 is TGTGCCAGCAGTTTATCCGCCTGGACTAGTAGGGAGACCCAGTACTTC. Translated: CASSLSAWTSRETQYF.